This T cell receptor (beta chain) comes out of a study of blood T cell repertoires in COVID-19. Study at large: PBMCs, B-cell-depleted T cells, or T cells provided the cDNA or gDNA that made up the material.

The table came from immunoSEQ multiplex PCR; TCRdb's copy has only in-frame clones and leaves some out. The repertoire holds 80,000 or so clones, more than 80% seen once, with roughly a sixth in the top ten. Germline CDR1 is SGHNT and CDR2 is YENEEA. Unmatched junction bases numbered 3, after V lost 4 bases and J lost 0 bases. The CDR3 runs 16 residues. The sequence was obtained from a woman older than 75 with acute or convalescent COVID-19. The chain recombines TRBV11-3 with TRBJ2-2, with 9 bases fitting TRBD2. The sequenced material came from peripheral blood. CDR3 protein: CASSSVAGANTGELFF. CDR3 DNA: TGTGCCAGCAGCTCAGTAGCGGGGGCGAACACCGGGGAGCTGTTTTTT.